This TCR beta chain was obtained from a study of blood T cell repertoires in COVID-19. Across the whole study: Samples taken during acute and convalescent COVID-19 were collected in the United States, Italy and Spain. T cells, B-cell-depleted T cells, or PBMCs supplied cDNA or gDNA.

Original data processing: The authors estimated nucleated cell counts from reference gene primer amplification. Some clones are missing from TCRdb's copy, which holds only in-frame ones; the method was immunoSEQ multiplex PCR. The DNA gave D and trimming, while V, J and clone size come from that table. Of about 200,000 clones listed, around three quarters are singletons. Germline V lookup: CDR1 SGHVS, CDR2 FQNEAQ. The germline V and J ends were trimmed by 1 base and 8 bases, with 14 bases remaining between them. There are 14 residues in the CDR3. The sequenced material came from peripheral blood. This clonotype originated in a woman between 65 and 79 years old with acute or convalescent COVID-19. This chain uses TRBV7-8 with TRBJ1-2, with D perhaps matching TRBD1 (5 bases). CDR3 nucleotide sequence: TGTGCCAGCAGCTTAGGTTCAGGGCCGGTCGGCTACACCTTC. As protein: CASSLGSGPVGYTF.